These T cell receptor beta chains were read from a single sample in a study of CD8 T cells in Susac syndrome. MiXCR was run by TCRdb on the immunoSEQ multiplex PCR reads, yielding one entry per CDR3 protein. The sample has some 240,000 distinct CDR3 sequences, 90% to 96% seen once; the top ten hold 0.08% to 0.11%. The specimen sequenced was CD4+ T cells from PBMCs. The receptors originated from a human donor with Susac syndrome. The CDR3 runs from the conserved cysteine through the conserved F or W. A D gene is named only where the DNA matches it firmly. Clone sizes are given selectively: once, few, many, or a class where the clone is expanded.

CDR3: CSVESGLLSSYNEQFF; DNA: TGCAGCGTTGAATCTGGGCTGTTAAGCTCCTACAATGAGCAGTTCTTC; D: -; V: TRBV29-1; J: TRBJ2-1; size: once
CDR3: CASSLRPGDYGYTF; DNA: TGTGCCAGCAGTTTAAGGCCCGGGGACTATGGCTACACCTTC; D: -; V: TRBV12-3/TRBV12-4; J: TRBJ1-2; size: once
CDR3: CASSLDFAALEQFF; DNA: TGTGCCAGCAGCTTGGATTTTGCGGCCCTTGAGCAGTTCTTC; D: -; V: TRBV5-4; J: TRBJ2-1; size: -
CDR3: CSVVYRWAVYEQYF; DNA: TGCAGCGTTGTCTATAGGTGGGCCGTCTACGAGCAGTACTTC; D: -; V: TRBV29-1; J: TRBJ2-7; size: -
CDR3: CASGPSRDRGPGTEAFF; DNA: TGCGCCAGCGGACCGTCCCGGGACAGGGGCCCGGGGACTGAAGCTTTCTTT; D: TRBD1; V: TRBV5-1; J: TRBJ1-1; size: -
CDR3: CASSLDSGTSGATQYF; DNA: TGTGCCAGCAGCCTTGACTCCGGGACTAGCGGGGCGACCCAGTACTTC; D: TRBD2; V: TRBV12-3/TRBV12-4; J: TRBJ2-5; size: -
CDR3: CSGGDSYEQYF; DNA: TGCAGCGGGGGAGATTCCTACGAGCAGTACTTC; D: -; V: TRBV29-1; J: TRBJ2-7; size: few
CDR3: CASSLSGYSYNEQFF; DNA: TGTGCCAGCAGTTTATCAGGATACTCCTACAATGAGCAGTTCTTC; D: -; V: TRBV12-3/TRBV12-4; J: TRBJ2-1; size: few
CDR3: CVSSVDLAETQYF; DNA: TGTGTCAGCAGCGTAGACTTGGCTGAGACCCAGTACTTC; D: -; V: TRBV9; J: TRBJ2-5; size: -
CDR3: CASRPDRESNQPQHF; DNA: TGTGCCAGCAGACCGGACAGGGAAAGCAATCAGCCCCAGCATTTT; D: TRBD1; V: TRBV28; J: TRBJ1-5; size: -
CDR3: CAISVAGDANNEQFF; DNA: TGTGCCATCAGTGTAGCGGGGGACGCTAACAATGAGCAGTTCTTC; D: TRBD2; V: TRBV10-3; J: TRBJ2-1; size: -
CDR3: CASSDSRYNEQFF; DNA: TGTGCCAGCAGCGATAGCCGTTACAATGAGCAGTTCTTC; D: -; V: TRBV2; J: TRBJ2-1; size: -
CDR3: CASSSSPRAYEQYF; DNA: TGTGCCAGCAGTTCTAGCCCTCGGGCCTACGAGCAGTACTTC; D: -; V: TRBV27; J: TRBJ2-7; size: -
CDR3: CASSLGSGVPDTQYF; DNA: TGTGCCAGCAGCTTAGGTTCAGGAGTCCCAGATACGCAGTATTTT; D: -; V: TRBV11-3; J: TRBJ2-3; size: -
CDR3: CASSEGPPGTSGSRDTQYF; DNA: TGTGCCAGCAGTGAAGGACCCCCGGGGACTAGCGGGAGTCGTGATACGCAGTATTTT; D: TRBD2; V: TRBV2; J: TRBJ2-3; size: once
CDR3: CASRSGGRSSGANVLTF; DNA: TGTGCCAGTAGGTCGGGGGGCCGATCCTCTGGGGCCAACGTCCTGACTTTC; D: -; V: TRBV19; J: TRBJ2-6; size: -
CDR3: CAWTQQIRDGYTF; DNA: TGTGCCTGGACCCAGCAGATACGTGATGGCTACACCTTC; D: -; V: TRBV30; J: TRBJ1-2; size: -
CDR3: CASSLVYGTDTQYF; DNA: TGTGCCAGCAGCCTCGTTTACGGGACAGATACGCAGTATTTT; D: -; V: TRBV7-3; J: TRBJ2-3; size: -
CDR3: CSVDGRSANEQFF; DNA: TGCAGTGTGGATGGAAGGTCGGCCAATGAGCAGTTCTTC; D: -; V: TRBV20-1; J: TRBJ2-1; size: -
CDR3: CASSAVRLYNEQFF; DNA: TGTGCCAGCAGCGCAGTGCGGCTTTACAATGAGCAGTTCTTC; D: -; V: TRBV11-2; J: TRBJ2-1; size: -
CDR3: CASSPTGTGRPYF; DNA: TGTGCCAGCAGCCCCACCGGGACAGGGCGTCCGTACTTC; D: TRBD1; V: TRBV6-2/TRBV6-3; J: TRBJ2-7; size: -
CDR3: CAWGGRRGQDTEAFF; DNA: TGTGCCTGGGGAGGGAGGAGGGGGCAGGACACTGAAGCTTTCTTT; D: TRBD1; V: TRBV30; J: TRBJ1-1; size: -
CDR3: CASSRAGGYNQPQHF; DNA: TGTGCCAGCAGTCGCGCAGGGGGCTACAATCAGCCCCAGCATTTT; D: TRBD1; V: TRBV28; J: TRBJ1-5; size: -
CDR3: CAWTLRDLYGYTF; DNA: TGTGCCTGGACGTTAAGGGATCTCTATGGCTACACCTTC; D: -; V: TRBV30; J: TRBJ1-2; size: -
CDR3: CASSRGSAGEQYF; DNA: TGCGCCAGCAGCCGGGGGTCTGCGGGCGAGCAGTACTTC; D: -; V: TRBV4-1; J: TRBJ2-7; size: -
CDR3: CSVVVGTVYNEQFF; DNA: TGCAGCGTTGTGGTGGGGACAGTATACAATGAGCAGTTCTTC; D: TRBD1; V: TRBV29-1; J: TRBJ2-1; size: -
CDR3: CAWSDRDGYTF; DNA: TGTGCCTGGAGTGATCGGGATGGCTACACCTTC; D: -; V: TRBV30; J: TRBJ1-2; size: once
CDR3: CASTREPGIDIQYF; DNA: TGTGCCAGCACCCGGGAGCCGGGAATTGACATTCAGTACTTC; D: -; V: TRBV6-5; J: TRBJ2-4; size: -